The clone carrying this T cell receptor (beta chain) was picked up one time. Clones were sequenced by immunoSEQ multiplex PCR, and TCRdb holds only the in-frame ones, with some missing. The sample has more than 1.2 million clones, 98% seen once. Trimming removed 8 bases from V and 0 bases from J, with 11 bases in between. Germline assignment: CDR1 MRHNA and CDR2 SNTAGT. This CDR3 is 14 amino acids long. This sample was taken from a study of shared clonotypes between healthy human individuals. The TCR originated in a man aged 30 to 45 in good health. The sequenced material came from naive CD4+ T cells sorted from blood. Subset of the sample: CD45RA+ positively selected. V usage is TRBV6-4 and J usage is TRBJ1-5; D possibly corresponds to TRBD1 (6 bases). CDR3 protein: CASGGGYSNQPQHF. The CDR3 DNA reads as TGTGCCAGCGGGGGCGGTTATAGCAATCAGCCCCAGCATTTT.